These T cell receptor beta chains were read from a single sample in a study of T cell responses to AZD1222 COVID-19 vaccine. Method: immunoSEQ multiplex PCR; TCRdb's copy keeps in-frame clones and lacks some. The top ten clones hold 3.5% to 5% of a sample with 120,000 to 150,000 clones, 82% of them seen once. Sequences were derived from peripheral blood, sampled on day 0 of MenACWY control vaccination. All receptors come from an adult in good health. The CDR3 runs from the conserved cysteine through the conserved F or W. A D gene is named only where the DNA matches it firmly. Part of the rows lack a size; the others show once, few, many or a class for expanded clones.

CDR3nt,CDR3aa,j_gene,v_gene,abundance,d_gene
TGTGCCAGCAGCGTTGACAGGGGAATTTTTGAAGCTTTCTTT,CASSVDRGIFEAFF,TRBJ1-1,TRBV6-5,.,TRBD1
TGTGCCAGCAGCTTAACCCGGGACAGCTTTTGGGAGCAGTACTTC,CASSLTRDSFWEQYF,TRBJ2-7,TRBV7-6,.,TRBD1
TGTGCCTGGACCGCGACCGACTCACCCCTCCACTTT,CAWTATDSPLHF,TRBJ1-6,TRBV30,.,.
TGCGCCAGCAGCCAGGTCTTTGACACCGGGGAGCTGTTTTTT,CASSQVFDTGELFF,TRBJ2-2,TRBV4-1,.,.
TGTGCCAGCAGCTACGGGACTATTAGCTCCTACGAGCAGTACTTC,CASSYGTISSYEQYF,TRBJ2-7,TRBV7-8,.,TRBD2
TGTGCCAGCAGTTTGGCAGATACGCAGTATTTT,CASSLADTQYF,TRBJ2-3,TRBV12-3/TRBV12-4,.,.
TGTGCCAGCAGCTTAGGGGGGGGAAGTGGCTACACCTTC,CASSLGGGSGYTF,TRBJ1-2,TRBV13,.,.
TGCGCCAGCAGCCAGTCAGAGACGAACACTGAAGCTTTCTTT,CASSQSETNTEAFF,TRBJ1-1,TRBV4-1,few,.
TGTGCCAGCAGCCTTAGCGGGGGCGGGGATACGCAGTATTTT,CASSLSGGGDTQYF,TRBJ2-3,TRBV6-5,.,TRBD2
TGTGCCAGCAGCTTAAAGCAGGAGACCCAGTACTTC,CASSLKQETQYF,TRBJ2-5,TRBV11-2,.,.
TGTGCCAGCAGCACGCGAACAGGGGGCGCGTATCAAGCTAACTATGGCTACACCTTC,CASSTRTGGAYQANYGYTF,TRBJ1-2,TRBV21-1,.,.
TGCAGTGCTGCCTTCACAGATACGCAGTATTTT,CSAAFTDTQYF,TRBJ2-3,TRBV20-1,.,.
TGTGCCAGCAGCTTGGACTCGACCTCTGGAAACACCATATATTTT,CASSLDSTSGNTIYF,TRBJ1-3,TRBV5-4,.,.
TGTGCCAGCAGCCCGGGGACAGGGGCCAACGTCCTGACTTTC,CASSPGTGANVLTF,TRBJ2-6,TRBV3-1/TRBV3-2,.,.
TGTGCCAGCAGCCATCGACAGGACGCGAGTGAAGCTTTCTTT,CASSHRQDASEAFF,TRBJ1-1,TRBV7-9,few,.
TGTGCCAGCAGCGTAGAAAGTGGTCGGGGGTACGAGCAGTACTTC,CASSVESGRGYEQYF,TRBJ2-7,TRBV9,.,.
TGTGCCAGCAGCTTTGGGGCAGCAGATACGCAGTATTTT,CASSFGAADTQYF,TRBJ2-3,TRBV12-3/TRBV12-4,.,.
TGTGCCAGCAGCCCCGGGACAGTATCCTACGAGCAGTACTTC,CASSPGTVSYEQYF,TRBJ2-7,TRBV9,.,TRBD1
TGTGCCAGTAGGGCTATGGGACAGAACACTGAAGCTTTCTTT,CASRAMGQNTEAFF,TRBJ1-1,TRBV19,.,.
TGTGCCAGCAGCTTAGCTACAGAATATGGCTACACCTTC,CASSLATEYGYTF,TRBJ1-2,TRBV7-9,.,.
TGCGCCAGCAGCTTGGGACAGGGCTTCACCGGGGAGCTGTTTTTT,CASSLGQGFTGELFF,TRBJ2-2,TRBV5-1,.,TRBD1
TGTGCCAGCACCAGGGACAGTCAGAACACTGAAGCTTTCTTT,CASTRDSQNTEAFF,TRBJ1-1,TRBV11-2,.,TRBD1
TGCAGCGTCCAAGGACAGGGCTATGGCTACACCTTC,CSVQGQGYGYTF,TRBJ1-2,TRBV29-1,.,TRBD1
TGTGCCAGCAGCTTGGTCGACGGCCCCAATGAGCAGTTCTTC,CASSLVDGPNEQFF,TRBJ2-1,TRBV5-4,.,.
TGTGCCAGAGGGACAGGGACGTCCCCCCTCTATGGCTACACCTTC,CARGTGTSPLYGYTF,TRBJ1-2,TRBV5-3,.,TRBD1
TGTGCCAGCAGTGAAGGGGTCGTAACTGAAGCTTTCTTT,CASSEGVVTEAFF,TRBJ1-1,TRBV2,.,.
TGTGCCAGCAGCGTAGAGGCGGGGGGGCCAACAGATACGCAGTATTTT,CASSVEAGGPTDTQYF,TRBJ2-3,TRBV9,.,TRBD2
TGTGCCAGCAGTGAAGGCAGGGAAGATGGATATGGCTACACCTTC,CASSEGREDGYGYTF,TRBJ1-2,TRBV6-1,.,.
TGCGCCAGCCGGGCGGCCTTGACTAGCGGGGGCCTGAATGAGCAGTTCTTC,CASRAALTSGGLNEQFF,TRBJ2-1,TRBV5-1,.,TRBD2
TGTGCCAGCAGCTTAGACCTGACAGGGGCGACTGAAGCTTTCTTT,CASSLDLTGATEAFF,TRBJ1-1,TRBV11-2,few,TRBD1
TGTGCCAGCAGCTTTAGTAGGGACAGGGGTCATGGCTACACCTTC,CASSFSRDRGHGYTF,TRBJ1-2,TRBV11-2,.,TRBD1
TGTGCCAGCAGCTTTTCGGGGGCAGGGGAGACCCAGTACTTC,CASSFSGAGETQYF,TRBJ2-5,TRBV7-7,.,.
TGTGCCAGCAGTACAGGGGTTGAAAAACTGTTTTTT,CASSTGVEKLFF,TRBJ1-4,TRBV6-6,.,TRBD1
TGTGCCAGCAGTAGTGACAGGAGGTATGGCTACACCTTC,CASSSDRRYGYTF,TRBJ1-2,TRBV28,few,.
TGTGCCAGTAGTATCTCGGCAGGGCCCTACAATGAGCAGTTCTTC,CASSISAGPYNEQFF,TRBJ2-1,TRBV19,.,.
TGTGCCAGCAGCTTAGATTCGGGGACAGGGAGGGAAGAGACCCAGTACTTC,CASSLDSGTGREETQYF,TRBJ2-5,TRBV11-2,.,TRBD1
TGTGCCAGCAGCAGCGCGGGGACAGTTAAGCAAAAACTGTTTTTT,CASSSAGTVKQKLFF,TRBJ1-4,TRBV7-8,.,TRBD1
TGCAGTGCTAGAAGGTTTGATGAGCAGTTCTTC,CSARRFDEQFF,TRBJ2-1,TRBV20-1,few,.
TGCGCCAGCAGCGCCGGGACAGGGGCCTGGGCAACTAATGAAAAACTGTTTTTT,CASSAGTGAWATNEKLFF,TRBJ1-4,TRBV5-1,.,TRBD1
TGTGCCAGCAGCACGCCCGGGACAGGGGTGAAAGGAGTTTATGCTGGAAACACCATATATTTT,CASSTPGTGVKGVYAGNTIYF,TRBJ1-3,TRBV28,once,TRBD1
TGTGCCAGCAGCTTAGTGTCTGCAGGAGGAGAGACCCAGTACTTC,CASSLVSAGGETQYF,TRBJ2-5,TRBV7-2,.,.
TGTGCCAGCAGCCACGGGACAGGGTACGCCTACGAGCAGTACTTC,CASSHGTGYAYEQYF,TRBJ2-7,TRBV3-1/TRBV3-2,few,TRBD1
TGTGCCAGCAGCGTAGAGGTGGGGGGAAACACCATATATTTT,CASSVEVGGNTIYF,TRBJ1-3,TRBV9,once,.
TGCGCCAGCAGTGAGTCGAATGGGGGCAATCAGCCCCAGCATTTT,CASSESNGGNQPQHF,TRBJ1-5,TRBV10-2,.,.
TGTGCCAGCAGTACCGCCGACACTTTTTTCTATGGCTACACCTTC,CASSTADTFFYGYTF,TRBJ1-2,TRBV28,.,.
TGTGCCAGCAGCAAGTCGGGGGAAAAACTGTTTTTT,CASSKSGEKLFF,TRBJ1-4,TRBV21-1,.,.